This entry lists 26 T cell receptor beta chains sequenced from one sample in a study of blood T cell repertoires in COVID-19. Sequencing used immunoSEQ multiplex PCR; TCRdb keeps in-frame clones, though not all of them. The sample has 400,000 or so clones, over 85% seen once. Sequencing was done on a sample of peripheral blood. The receptors here all came from a man between 18 and 29 years old with COVID-19, enrolled during active disease.

This chain connects TRBV2 to TRBJ2-5; 11 bases are a match to TRBD2. This CDR3 contains 16 residues. Germline loops: CDR1 SNHLY, CDR2 FYNNEI. The V segment lost 7 bases and the J segment 3 bases; nucleotides outside the gene matches: 10. CDR3 nucleotides: TGTGCCAGCAATATACTAGCGGGAGAGGGAGAAGAGACCCAGTACTTC. Protein sequence: CASNILAGEGEETQYF.

V and J are TRBV5-6 and TRBJ2-1; 8 positions agree with TRBD1. The junction had 10 bases not matched to a gene; V was cut back by 4 bases and J by 7 bases. This CDR3 region has 15 residues. Per germline, CDR1 SGHDT and CDR2 YYEEEE. The CDR3 sequence is CASSLRTGTGNEQFF. The CDR3 DNA follows: TGTGCCAGCAGCCTACGGACAGGGACGGGGAATGAGCAGTTCTTC.

Points on this clone: The identical CDR3 is also encoded by other nucleotide sequences in the sample. CDR3 sequence (DNA): TGTGCCAGCAGTTACTCCGGCTCCTACGAGCAGTACTTC. Encoded protein: CASSYSGSYEQYF. The chain employs TRBV6-5 and TRBJ2-7, with D unresolved. Trimming shortened V by 0 bases and J by 0 bases, and 3 bases separated the two germline ends. The germline V gene encodes CDR1 MNHEY and CDR2 SVGAGI. The CDR3 totals 13 residues.

The gene calls are TRBV27 and TRBJ2-7; 8 bases fit TRBD2. The CDR3 loop spans 19 amino acids. V gave up 2 bases and J gave up 2 bases; unmatched junction bases: 17. Germline lookup yields CDR1 MNHEY and CDR2 SMNVEV (reference sequence). CDR3 loop: CASSLNPHSAGGQTYEQYF. As DNA, the CDR3 is TGTGCCAGCAGTTTAAACCCCCACTCCGCGGGGGGCCAAACCTACGAGCAGTACTTC.

This rearrangement joins TRBV18 to TRBJ1-1, with 12 positions matching TRBD1. V lost 6 bases to trimming and J lost 5 bases; unmatched junction nucleotides: 10. The CDR3 consists of 16 residues. Germline V gene lookup returns CDR1 KGHSH and CDR2 LQKENI. The CDR3 nucleotides read TGTGCCAGCTCGCGAGGGACAGGGGGCTTCGGGACTGAAGCTTTCTTT. Translated: CASSRGTGGFGTEAFF. The full variable domain, in which reference TRBV18 and TRBJ1-1 provide the parts outside the CDR3, is NAGVMQNPRHLVRRRGQEARLRCSPMKGHSHVYWYRQLPEEGLKFMVYLQKENIIDESGMPKERFSAEFPKEGPSILRIQQVVRGDSAAYFCASSRGTGGFGTEAFFGQGTRLTVV.

As DNA, the CDR3 is TGTGCCAGCACCCATGCTAGCGGGAGCCTCACAGATACGCAGTATTTT. As protein: CASTHASGSLTDTQYF. The chain recombines TRBV7-9 with TRBJ2-3; 10 nucleotides align to TRBD2. The CDR3 length is 16 residues. The V segment lost 7 bases and the J segment 2 bases; nucleotides outside the gene matches: 9. From germline, CDR1 is SEHNR and CDR2 FQNEAQ (reference sequence).

J is TRBJ2-7 and V is TRBV6-5; the match to TRBD2 covers 8 bases. Germline V gives CDR1 MNHEY, CDR2 SVGAGI. The J segment lost 6 bases and the V segment lost 6 bases, leaving 4 bases of the junction unmatched. The CDR3 is 12 amino acids. CDR3 in DNA: TGTGCCAGCAGAAAAACTAGCGGCGAGCAGTACTTC. Translated, it gives CASRKTSGEQYF.

The rearrangement uses TRBV5-1 and TRBJ1-1, with 12 bases that match TRBD1. CDR1 is SGHRS, CDR2 YFSETQ, per germline. This CDR3 spans 17 amino acids. V trimming: 2 bases; J trimming: 3 bases; junction bases outside the gene matches: 8. The CDR3 DNA is TGCGCCAGCAGCTTAACCCGGGACAGGGGGCTGTACACTGAAGCTTTCTTT. Amino acid sequence: CASSLTRDRGLYTEAFF.

V is TRBV30 and J is TRBJ2-1; 8 bases agree with TRBD2. V trimming: 2 bases; J trimming: 3 bases; junction bases outside the gene matches: 6. CDR1 is GTSNPN and CDR2 is SVGIG in the germline V gene (reference sequence). The CDR3 is 15 residues long. Written as DNA, the CDR3 is TGTGCCTGGAGTAAAATAGCGGGGTTCTACAATGAGCAGTTCTTC. As protein: CAWSKIAGFYNEQFF.

The CDR3 nucleotides read TGCGCCAGCAGCTTGGATAGCGGGAGGAAATACGAGCAGTACTTC. Translating it yields CASSLDSGRKYEQYF. The chain uses TRBV5-1 and TRBJ2-7; TRBD2 aligns across 10 bases. CDR1 and CDR2 (germline): SGHRS, YFSETQ. J gave up 4 bases and V 0 bases, and 4 bases lay outside the gene matches. This CDR3 has 15 residues.

As for this clone: The junction and the germline gene differ at one end; a read error may be behind it. J is TRBJ2-5 and V is TRBV15; D gene unclear. The CDR3 contains 14 residues. CDR1 LNHNV and CDR2 YYDKDF come from the germline V gene (reference sequence). DNA of the CDR3: TGTGCCACCAAGCAGGTTGGTGCGCAAGGGACCCAGTACTTC. Residues: CATKQVGAQGTQYF. Looking up the rest from reference TRBV15 and TRBJ2-5 gives the full variable domain: DAMVIQNPRYQVTQFGKPVTLSCSQTLNHNVMYWYQQKSSQAPKLLFHYYDKDFNNEADTPDNFQSRRPNTSFCFLDIRSPGLGDTAMYLCATKQVGAQGTQYFGPGTRLLVL.

This clone has only one observation. This chain joins TRBV21-1 and TRBJ1-1. TRBV21-1 is assigned pseudogene status. This CDR3 is 14 amino acids long. The CDR3 region has the DNA TGTGCCAGCAGCGATTCCGGGACTCGGGGTGAAGCTTTCTTT. As protein: CASSDSGTRGEAFF.

The gene calls are TRBV30 and TRBJ1-4; TRBD1 matches 9 bases. This CDR3 has 14 residues. Per the germline V gene, CDR1 is GTSNPN and CDR2 is SVGIG (reference sequence). V lost 0 bases to trimming and J lost 7 bases; unmatched junction nucleotides: 3. Written as DNA, the CDR3 is TGTGCCTGGAGTGTAAACAGGGGGCTTGAAAAACTGTTTTTT. It yields the protein CAWSVNRGLEKLFF.

Notes on this clone: Additional DNA sequences in this sample encode the identical CDR3. This rearrangement joins TRBV27 to TRBJ2-1; no reliable D call. In germline, CDR1 is MNHEY, CDR2 SMNVEV (reference sequence). The CDR3 totals 11 residues. Trimming took off 6 bases at V and 9 bases at J, with 9 bases between the two ends. CDR3 sequence (DNA): TGTGCCAGCAGCACCTACGGTGAGCAGTTCTTC. Protein product: CASSTYGEQFF.

This sequence joins TRBV2 and TRBJ2-1; 9 bases agree with TRBD2. From germline, CDR1 is SNHLY and CDR2 FYNNEI. CDR3 length: 14 amino acids. Trimming at V came to 1 base and at J to 9 bases, leaving 4 bases not matched to a gene. CDR3 amino acids: CASSEVSGSFEQFF. The DNA of the CDR3 is TGTGCCAGCAGTGAAGTTAGCGGGAGCTTTGAGCAGTTCTTC. Combining the CDR3 with reference TRBV2 and TRBJ2-1 gives the whole variable domain EPEVTQTPSHQVTQMGQEVILRCVPISNHLYFYWYRQILGQKVEFLVSFYNNEISEKSEIFDDQFSVERPDGSNFTLKIRSTKLEDSAMYFCASSEVSGSFEQFFGPGTRLTVL.

This chain connects TRBV27 to TRBJ2-5; tentative D call: TRBD1 (6 bases). V lost 1 base, J lost 5 bases, and 11 bases lay in between. CDR1 is MNHEY and CDR2 is SMNVEV in the germline V gene (reference sequence). The CDR3 is 14 amino acids. This CDR3 reads CASSLYSGDETQYF. DNA for the CDR3: TGTGCCAGCAGTTTATATTCAGGGGACGAGACCCAGTACTTC.

The DNA for the CDR3 is TGTGCCAGTAGTATCGGGGGTTACTCCTACGAGCAGTACTTC. Translating it yields CASSIGGYSYEQYF. The chain employs TRBV19 and TRBJ2-7; a possible D gene is TRBD2 (6 bases). The CDR3 runs to 14 residues. Germline V lookup: CDR1 LNHDA, CDR2 SQIVND (reference sequence). Trimming stripped 3 bases from V and 0 bases from J, with 9 bases between.

V is TRBV5-1 and J is TRBJ2-7, with a possible D match to TRBD2 (6 bases). CDR1 and CDR2 (germline): SGHRS, YFSETQ. The CDR3 is 13 residues long. V was trimmed by 1 base and J by 3 bases, leaving 8 bases between them. The CDR3 DNA follows: TGCGCCAGCAGCTTGACGGGAGTCTACGAGCAGTACTTC. Translated: CASSLTGVYEQYF.

This chain links TRBV14 with TRBJ2-3; D not resolved. Germline CDR1 is SGHDN and CDR2 is FVKESK. The V gene lost 3 bases and the J gene lost 0 bases, with 10 bases spanning the gap. CDR3 length: 15 residues. CDR3 DNA sequence: TGTGCCAGCAGCCATACTCTTCGGAGCACAGATACGCAGTATTTT. Translation: CASSHTLRSTDTQYF.

V usage is TRBV2 and J usage is TRBJ2-1, with D possibly being TRBD1 (8 bases). The CDR3 is 15 amino acids. The ends were cut back, 7 bases at V and 5 bases at J, with 18 bases in the middle. The germline V gene encodes CDR1 SNHLY and CDR2 FYNNEI. The CDR3 DNA is TGTGCCAGCACCCGAGACAGGGGAGGGGACAATGAGCAGTTCTTC. It encodes CASTRDRGGDNEQFF.

The V and J genes are TRBV9 and TRBJ1-2, with 10 bases lining up with TRBD1. The CDR3 contains 15 residues. V lost 4 bases to trimming and J lost 7 bases; unmatched junction nucleotides: 10. From germline, CDR1 is SGDLS and CDR2 YYNGEE. CDR3 bases: TGTGCCAGCAGCCCCCACAGAGACAGGGGGCTTGGCTACACCTTC. It encodes CASSPHRDRGLGYTF.

This chain connects TRBV19 to TRBJ2-6; 9 nucleotides agree with TRBD1. Looked up from germline, CDR1 is LNHDA and CDR2 is SQIVND (reference sequence). The CDR3 length is 15 residues. The V and J ends lost 10 bases and 4 bases, in that order; junction bases with no gene match: 8. This chain's CDR3 is CATGDRVSGANVLTF. In nucleotides, the CDR3 is TGTGCCACCGGGGACAGGGTGTCGGGGGCCAACGTCCTGACTTTC.

The chain carries TRBV3-1 (or the pseudogene TRBV3-2) and TRBJ2-1; 10 bases map to TRBD2. After removal of 1 base from V and 2 bases from J, the junction contained 2 bases not matched to a gene. This CDR3 is 16 amino acids long. Per the germline V gene, CDR1 is LGHDT and CDR2 is YNNKEL (reference sequence). The CDR3 loop reads CASSQASGGPYNEQFF. As DNA, the CDR3 is TGTGCCAGCAGCCAAGCTAGCGGGGGCCCCTACAATGAGCAGTTCTTC.

Many counts were recorded for this clone. As DNA, the CDR3 is TGTGCCAGCAGCCTCCCTCTCCCGGGGGGCTACACCTTC. Translating gives CASSLPLPGGYTF. This chain links TRBV3-1 (or the pseudogene TRBV3-2) with TRBJ1-2; D ambiguous. The V and J ends lost 4 bases and 8 bases respectively, with 14 bases between them. The V gene's germline CDR1 is LGHDT and CDR2 YNNKEL (reference sequence). The CDR3 totals 13 residues.

The gene calls are TRBV3-1 (or the pseudogene TRBV3-2) and TRBJ2-1, with TRBD1 identical over 11 bases. CDR3 length equals 15 residues. Germline values: CDR1 LGHDT, CDR2 YNNKEL (reference sequence). The V gene end was trimmed by 3 bases and the J gene end by 7 bases; junction bases not matched to a gene: 5. The chain's CDR3 is CASSHTGTGGNEQFF. In DNA form, the CDR3 reads TGTGCCAGCAGCCACACCGGGACAGGGGGAAATGAGCAGTTCTTC.

The chain links TRBV6-5 to TRBJ1-2; D gene uncertain. This CDR3 has 12 amino acids. From germline, CDR1 is MNHEY and CDR2 SVGAGI. V lost 2 bases, J lost 8 bases, and 9 bases lay in between. CDR3 nucleotide sequence: TGTGCCAGCAGTTACGGGCTTGGCGGCTACACCTTC. This translates into CASSYGLGGYTF.